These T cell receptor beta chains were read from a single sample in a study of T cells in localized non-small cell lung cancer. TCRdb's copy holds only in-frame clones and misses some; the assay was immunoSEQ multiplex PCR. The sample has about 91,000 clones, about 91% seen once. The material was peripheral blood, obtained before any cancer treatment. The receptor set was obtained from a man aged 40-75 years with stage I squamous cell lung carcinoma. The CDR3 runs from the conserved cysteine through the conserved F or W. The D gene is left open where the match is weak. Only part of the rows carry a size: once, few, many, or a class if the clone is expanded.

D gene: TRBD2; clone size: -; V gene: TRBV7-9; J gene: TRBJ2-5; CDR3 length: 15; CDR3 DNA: TGTGCCAGCAGCTTGGGCGGGGGGGCCCTAGAGACCCAGTACTTC; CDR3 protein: CASSLGGGALETQYF
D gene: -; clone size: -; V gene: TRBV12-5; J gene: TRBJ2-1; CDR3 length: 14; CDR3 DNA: TGTGCTAGTGGTTTGGGCGGGAATCGGGTTCAGCAGTTCTTC; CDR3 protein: CASGLGGNRVQQFF
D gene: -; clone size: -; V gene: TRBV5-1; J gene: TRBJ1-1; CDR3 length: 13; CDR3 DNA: TGCGCCAGCAGCCCCGACACCTCCGGAGGAGCTTTCTTT; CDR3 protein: CASSPDTSGGAFF
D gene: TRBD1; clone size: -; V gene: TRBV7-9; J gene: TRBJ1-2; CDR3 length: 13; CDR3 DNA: TGTGCCAGCAGCACACAGGGGTACTATGGCTACACCTTC; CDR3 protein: CASSTQGYYGYTF
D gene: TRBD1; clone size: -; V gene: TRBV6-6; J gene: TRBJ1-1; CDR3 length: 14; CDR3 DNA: TGTGCCAGCAGTCTCGGACAGGGGGGCACTGAAGCTTTCTTT; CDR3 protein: CASSLGQGGTEAFF
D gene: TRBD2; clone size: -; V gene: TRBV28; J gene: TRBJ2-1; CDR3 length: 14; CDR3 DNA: TGTGCCAGCACCCACCGGGAGGCATACAATGAGCAGTTCTTC; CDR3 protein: CASTHREAYNEQFF
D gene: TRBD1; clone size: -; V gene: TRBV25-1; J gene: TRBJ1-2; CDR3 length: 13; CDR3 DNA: TGTGCCAGCAGCGGCCAGGGGGCGAATGGCTACACCTTC; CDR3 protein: CASSGQGANGYTF
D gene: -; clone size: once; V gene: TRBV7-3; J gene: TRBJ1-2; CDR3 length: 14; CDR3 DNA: TGTGCCAGCAGCTTAAGTTCGCTGGGGGATGGCTACACCTTC; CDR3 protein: CASSLSSLGDGYTF
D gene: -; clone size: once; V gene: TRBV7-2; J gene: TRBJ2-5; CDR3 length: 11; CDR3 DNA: TGTGCCAGCAGCCAACAAGAGACCCAGTACTTC; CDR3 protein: CASSQQETQYF
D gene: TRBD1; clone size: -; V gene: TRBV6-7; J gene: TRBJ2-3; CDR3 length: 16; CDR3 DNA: TGTGCCAGCAGCCACTTAAGGGGGCGCGGGACAGATACGCAGTATTTT; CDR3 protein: CASSHLRGRGTDTQYF
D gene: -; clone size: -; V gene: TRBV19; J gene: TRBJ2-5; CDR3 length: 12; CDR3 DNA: TGTGCCAGTAGTATAGGGAAAGAGACCCAGTACTTC; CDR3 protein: CASSIGKETQYF
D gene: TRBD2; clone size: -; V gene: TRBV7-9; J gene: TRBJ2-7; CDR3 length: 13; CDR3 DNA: TGTGCCAGCAGCACGACTAGCCACTACGAGCAGTACTTC; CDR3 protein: CASSTTSHYEQYF
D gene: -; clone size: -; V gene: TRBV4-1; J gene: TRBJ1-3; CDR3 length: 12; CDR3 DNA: TGCGCCAGCAGCCTGACAGGAAACACCATATATTTT; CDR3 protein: CASSLTGNTIYF
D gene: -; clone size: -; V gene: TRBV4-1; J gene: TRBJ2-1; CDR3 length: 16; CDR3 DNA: TGCGCCAGCAGCCAAGATCAGGCGGTCTTCTACAATGAGCAGTTCTTC; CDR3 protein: CASSQDQAVFYNEQFF
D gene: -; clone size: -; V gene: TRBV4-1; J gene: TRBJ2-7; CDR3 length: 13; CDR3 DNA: TGCGCCAGCAGCCAAGGGCTAGCAGGCGAGCAGTACTTC; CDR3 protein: CASSQGLAGEQYF
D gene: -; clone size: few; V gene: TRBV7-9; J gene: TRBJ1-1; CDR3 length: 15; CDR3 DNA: TGTGCCAGCAGCTTGGCACCGGGATTGGGCACTGAAGCTTTCTTT; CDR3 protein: CASSLAPGLGTEAFF
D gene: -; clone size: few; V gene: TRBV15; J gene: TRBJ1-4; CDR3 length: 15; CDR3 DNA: TGTGCCACCAGCAGAGATAAAGGGGCTAATGAAAAACTGTTTTTT; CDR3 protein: CATSRDKGANEKLFF
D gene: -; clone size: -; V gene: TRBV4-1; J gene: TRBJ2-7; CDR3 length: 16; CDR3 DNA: TGCGCCAGCAGCCAACTAACGATAGGGTCCAACTACGAGCAGTACTTC; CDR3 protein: CASSQLTIGSNYEQYF
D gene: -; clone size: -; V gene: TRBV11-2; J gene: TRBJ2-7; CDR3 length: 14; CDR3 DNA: TGTGCCAGCAGCTTAGATACGAAGGGGTACGAGCAGTACTTC; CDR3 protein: CASSLDTKGYEQYF
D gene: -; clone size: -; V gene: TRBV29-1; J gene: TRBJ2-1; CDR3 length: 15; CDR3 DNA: TGCAGCGTTGTTGGCGGGCGCCTCTCCCACAATGAGCAGTTCTTC; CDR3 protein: CSVVGGRLSHNEQFF
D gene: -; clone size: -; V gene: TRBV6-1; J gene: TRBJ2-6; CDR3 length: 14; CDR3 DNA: TGTGCCAGCAATACAGACGCTGGGGCCAACGTCCTGACTTTC; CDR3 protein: CASNTDAGANVLTF
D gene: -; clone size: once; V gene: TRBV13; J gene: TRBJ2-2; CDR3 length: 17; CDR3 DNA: TGTGCCAGCAGCTTAGGAGGCGGAGGCCACTACACCGGGGAGCTGTTTTTT; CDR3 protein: CASSLGGGGHYTGELFF
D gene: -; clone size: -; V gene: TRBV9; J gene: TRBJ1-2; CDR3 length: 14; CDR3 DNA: TGTGCCAGCAAGAGGGAACCAAGTACTTATGGCTACACCTTC; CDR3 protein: CASKREPSTYGYTF
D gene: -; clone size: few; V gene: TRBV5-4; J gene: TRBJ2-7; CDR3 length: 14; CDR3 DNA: TGTGCCAGCAGCTTGGAGGACGGCTCACTTAAGGAGTACTTC; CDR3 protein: CASSLEDGSLKEYF
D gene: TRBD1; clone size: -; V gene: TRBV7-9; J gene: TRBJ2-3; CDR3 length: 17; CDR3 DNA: TGTGCCAGCAGCTCTCTTTCGGGACAGACCCCCACAGATACGCAGTATTTT; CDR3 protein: CASSSLSGQTPTDTQYF
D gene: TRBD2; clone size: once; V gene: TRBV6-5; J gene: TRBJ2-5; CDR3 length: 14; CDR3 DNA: TGTGCCAGCAGACCACTAGCGCACCAAGAGACCCAGTACTTC; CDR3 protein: CASRPLAHQETQYF
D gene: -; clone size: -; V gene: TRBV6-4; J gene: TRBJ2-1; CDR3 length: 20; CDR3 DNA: TGTGCCAGCAGTCTCCTGCTCGCCCCCAATCAGGTCCTCTCCTACAATGAGCAGTTCTTC; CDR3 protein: CASSLLLAPNQVLSYNEQFF
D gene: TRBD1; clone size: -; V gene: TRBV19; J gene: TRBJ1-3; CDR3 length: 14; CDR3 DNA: TGTGCCAGTAGAACGGGACAGCCTGGAAACACCATATATTTT; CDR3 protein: CASRTGQPGNTIYF
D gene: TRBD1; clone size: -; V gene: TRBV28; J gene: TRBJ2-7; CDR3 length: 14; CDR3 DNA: TGTGCCAGCAGCCGGGACAGGGGGTCCTACGAGCAGTACTTC; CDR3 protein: CASSRDRGSYEQYF
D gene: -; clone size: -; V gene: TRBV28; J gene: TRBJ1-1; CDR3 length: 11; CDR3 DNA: TGTGCCAGCAAAGGGAACACTGAAGCTTTCTTT; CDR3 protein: CASKGNTEAFF
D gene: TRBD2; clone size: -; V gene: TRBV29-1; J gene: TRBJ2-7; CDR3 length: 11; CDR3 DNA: TGCAGCGGGGGAGGGACCTACGAGCAGTACTTC; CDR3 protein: CSGGGTYEQYF
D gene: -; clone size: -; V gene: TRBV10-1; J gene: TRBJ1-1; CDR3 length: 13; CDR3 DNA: TGCGCCAGCAGTGAATGGGTCGGCACTGAAGCTTTCTTT; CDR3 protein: CASSEWVGTEAFF
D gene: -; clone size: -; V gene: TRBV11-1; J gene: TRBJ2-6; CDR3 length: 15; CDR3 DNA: TGTGCCAGCAGCTTACAGGGGCCAGGGGCCAACGTCCTGACTTTC; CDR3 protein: CASSLQGPGANVLTF
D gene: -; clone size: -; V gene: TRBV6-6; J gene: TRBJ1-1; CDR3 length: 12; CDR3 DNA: TGTGCCAGCAGCCGTCGACAGCTTGAAGCTTTCTTT; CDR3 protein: CASSRRQLEAFF